A selection of T cell receptor beta chains follows, all from one sample in a study of blood T cell repertoires in COVID-19. The assay was immunoSEQ multiplex PCR, and TCRdb's table has in-frame clones only and misses some. Of 110,000 or so clones listed, 70% to 90% are singletons. Sequencing used peripheral blood. The receptors shown here come from a man aged 40-49 years with acute or convalescent COVID-19. Each CDR3 is given with its conserved first and last residue. Fields, in order: V gene, J gene, clone size, D gene, CDR3 DNA, CDR3 protein. D genes are given only for firm matches. Clone size is shown for a subset of rows, as once, few, many or a class of expanded clone.

V gene: TRBV7-2; J gene: TRBJ1-1; clone size: few; D gene: TRBD1; CDR3 DNA: TGTGCCAGCAGCTTCTGGACAGGGTTCCGCACTGAAGCTTTCTTT; CDR3 protein: CASSFWTGFRTEAFF
V gene: TRBV30; J gene: TRBJ1-1; clone size: once; D gene: NA; CDR3 DNA: TGTGCCAGCCAGAGGACTGAAGCTTTCTTT; CDR3 protein: CASQRTEAFF
V gene: TRBV9; J gene: TRBJ2-2; clone size: NA; D gene: TRBD2; CDR3 DNA: TGTGCCAGCACCATTGGAGCGCTAGCGGGGACAGGGGAGCTGTTTTTT; CDR3 protein: CASTIGALAGTGELFF
V gene: TRBV7-7; J gene: TRBJ2-1; clone size: NA; D gene: TRBD1; CDR3 DNA: TGTGCCAGCAGCTTAGGTAGGGGGACAGGATCCGGTGAGCAGTTCTTC; CDR3 protein: CASSLGRGTGSGEQFF
V gene: TRBV6-6; J gene: TRBJ1-2; clone size: NA; D gene: NA; CDR3 DNA: TGTGCCAGCATGGAGCGGCAGATAATAACTAACTATGGCTACACCTTC; CDR3 protein: CASMERQIITNYGYTF
V gene: TRBV24-1; J gene: TRBJ1-4; clone size: few; D gene: TRBD1; CDR3 DNA: TGTGCCACCAGCCCAGGGGGCTTAAGGGCTACTAATGAAAAACTGTTTTTT; CDR3 protein: CATSPGGLRATNEKLFF
V gene: TRBV24-1; J gene: TRBJ1-2; clone size: NA; D gene: NA; CDR3 DNA: TGTGCCACCAGTGATAATCGGGGGAACTATGGCTACACCTTC; CDR3 protein: CATSDNRGNYGYTF
V gene: TRBV4-1; J gene: TRBJ1-1; clone size: NA; D gene: TRBD1; CDR3 DNA: TGCGCCAGCAGCCATACTACAGGGGGCGCGGGCACTGAAGCTTTCTTT; CDR3 protein: CASSHTTGGAGTEAFF
V gene: TRBV9; J gene: TRBJ1-3; clone size: NA; D gene: NA; CDR3 DNA: TGTGCCAGCACCACAGGGTACGGCTCTGGAAACACCATATATTTT; CDR3 protein: CASTTGYGSGNTIYF
V gene: TRBV9; J gene: TRBJ1-6; clone size: NA; D gene: NA; CDR3 DNA: TGTGCCAGCAGCGTCCCCCAGGGGCACCACGCATTT; CDR3 protein: CASSVPQGHHAF
V gene: TRBV7-3; J gene: TRBJ2-2; clone size: few; D gene: TRBD2; CDR3 DNA: TGTGCCAGCAGCCCAATGGGGGGGACGAACACCGGGGAGCTGTTTTTT; CDR3 protein: CASSPMGGTNTGELFF
V gene: TRBV13; J gene: TRBJ2-1; clone size: once; D gene: TRBD2; CDR3 DNA: TGTGCCAGCAGCCAACTAGCGGGGGCGAACAATGAGCAGTTCTTC; CDR3 protein: CASSQLAGANNEQFF
V gene: TRBV7-9; J gene: TRBJ2-5; clone size: NA; D gene: NA; CDR3 DNA: TGTGCCAGCTCCTTAAGGTCAATCGGGGAGACCCAGTACTTC; CDR3 protein: CASSLRSIGETQYF
V gene: TRBV3-1/TRBV3-2; J gene: TRBJ2-3; clone size: NA; D gene: TRBD2; CDR3 DNA: TGTGCCAGCAGCCCCAGCGGGGGAAGGACAGATACGCAGTATTTT; CDR3 protein: CASSPSGGRTDTQYF
V gene: TRBV7-3; J gene: TRBJ2-7; clone size: NA; D gene: NA; CDR3 DNA: TGTGCCAGCAGCTCCGACTCTTCCTACGAGCAGTACTTC; CDR3 protein: CASSSDSSYEQYF
V gene: TRBV4-2; J gene: TRBJ1-5; clone size: NA; D gene: NA; CDR3 DNA: TGTGCCAGCAGCCAAGAGGCCTCAGGGGCGAAAAATCAGCCCCAGCATTTT; CDR3 protein: CASSQEASGAKNQPQHF
V gene: TRBV2; J gene: TRBJ2-3; clone size: NA; D gene: TRBD2; CDR3 DNA: TGTGCCAGCAGTGCGAGGGGACTAGCGGGGGGCACAGATACGCAGTATTTT; CDR3 protein: CASSARGLAGGTDTQYF
V gene: TRBV28; J gene: TRBJ1-2; clone size: NA; D gene: TRBD1; CDR3 DNA: TGTGCCACCAAACCTCCGGGACAGGGCCCCTATGGCTACACCTTC; CDR3 protein: CATKPPGQGPYGYTF
V gene: TRBV30; J gene: TRBJ1-2; clone size: few; D gene: NA; CDR3 DNA: TGTGCCTGGAGTGACGAGGGGGATGGCTACACCTTC; CDR3 protein: CAWSDEGDGYTF
V gene: TRBV9; J gene: TRBJ2-5; clone size: NA; D gene: NA; CDR3 DNA: TGTGCCAGCAGCGTGGGAGGCCAAGAGACCCAGTACTTC; CDR3 protein: CASSVGGQETQYF
V gene: TRBV19; J gene: TRBJ2-3; clone size: NA; D gene: TRBD2; CDR3 DNA: TGTGCCAGTAGTATGGGGGGGTACACAGATACGCAGTATTTT; CDR3 protein: CASSMGGYTDTQYF
V gene: TRBV2; J gene: TRBJ2-3; clone size: NA; D gene: NA; CDR3 DNA: TGTGCCAGCAGTGAATACAGGGTCACAGATACGCAGTATTTT; CDR3 protein: CASSEYRVTDTQYF
V gene: TRBV2; J gene: TRBJ2-3; clone size: NA; D gene: NA; CDR3 DNA: TGTGCCAGCAGTGAAGCGCTAGGCTCCACAGATACGCAGTATTTT; CDR3 protein: CASSEALGSTDTQYF
V gene: TRBV6-6; J gene: TRBJ2-7; clone size: NA; D gene: TRBD1; CDR3 DNA: TGTGCCAGCAGCCCTGGGACAGGGGGTGGCTACGAGCAGTACTTC; CDR3 protein: CASSPGTGGGYEQYF
V gene: TRBV25-1; J gene: TRBJ2-7; clone size: NA; D gene: TRBD1; CDR3 DNA: TGTGCCAGCAGTGAACCGGGACAGGGTACCTACGAGCAGTACTTC; CDR3 protein: CASSEPGQGTYEQYF
V gene: TRBV7-9; J gene: TRBJ2-7; clone size: once; D gene: TRBD1; CDR3 DNA: TGTGCCAGCAGCCAAATAGGACAGGGAAAGGACGAGCAGTACTTC; CDR3 protein: CASSQIGQGKDEQYF
V gene: TRBV13; J gene: TRBJ2-7; clone size: few; D gene: NA; CDR3 DNA: TGTGCCAGCAGCCGGGACATGCTGGGGCAGTACTTC; CDR3 protein: CASSRDMLGQYF
V gene: TRBV7-3; J gene: TRBJ1-1; clone size: many; D gene: NA; CDR3 DNA: TGTGCCAGCAGCTTCGCACAGAACACTGAAGCTTTCTTT; CDR3 protein: CASSFAQNTEAFF
V gene: TRBV11-2; J gene: TRBJ1-1; clone size: NA; D gene: NA; CDR3 DNA: TGTGCCAGCAGCTTACTGCGGGGTATCGCTCCTGAAGCTTTCTTT; CDR3 protein: CASSLLRGIAPEAFF
V gene: TRBV23-1; J gene: TRBJ2-1; clone size: NA; D gene: NA; CDR3 DNA: TGCGCCAGCCCCAGGCACGGCTCCTACAATGAGCAGTTCTTC; CDR3 protein: CASPRHGSYNEQFF
V gene: TRBV3-1/TRBV3-2; J gene: TRBJ1-2; clone size: NA; D gene: NA; CDR3 DNA: TGTGCCAGCAGCCAAGGAGGGAGATTGGGAGGCTACACCTTC; CDR3 protein: CASSQGGRLGGYTF
V gene: TRBV5-1; J gene: TRBJ2-3; clone size: NA; D gene: TRBD1; CDR3 DNA: TGCGCCAGCAGCTCACAGGGGGCACGCACAGATACGCAGTATTTT; CDR3 protein: CASSSQGARTDTQYF
V gene: TRBV15; J gene: TRBJ2-3; clone size: NA; D gene: TRBD2; CDR3 DNA: TGTGCCACCAGCACGGGACTAGCGGGGGGTCGGGATACGCAGTATTTT; CDR3 protein: CATSTGLAGGRDTQYF